These T cell receptor beta chains were read from a single sample in a study of identical twins. TCRdb analysed the 5' RACE reads with MiXCR anew, one entry per CDR3 protein. The table lists 280,000 or so distinct CDR3 sequences, more than 6.5% of them singletons. These sequences were also reported in another study, on yellow fever vaccine responses in identical twins.

The sample was memory (CD45RO+) T cells sorted from blood. These receptors all stem from a woman aged 18-30 years in good health. The CDR3 runs from the conserved cysteine through the conserved F or W. D genes are given only for firm matches. Size tells how often a clone was seen (once, few, many) or the class of an expanded clone, and some rows leave it out.

V	length	D	J	size	DNA	CDR3
TRBV20-1	15	TRBD1	TRBJ1-4	few	TGCAGTGCTAGGGAGACCGGGACAGGGAGTGAAAAACTGTTTTTT	CSARETGTGSEKLFF
TRBV20-1	11	NA	TRBJ2-5	few	TGCGGAGGGGGGGTTCAAGAGACCCAGTACTTC	CGGGVQETQYF
TRBV7-2	15	TRBD2	TRBJ2-7	NA	TGTGCCAGCAGCTTAGGCCTAGCGGGAGGGTTCGAGCAGTACTTC	CASSLGLAGGFEQYF
TRBV5-1	16	TRBD1	TRBJ2-1	many	TGCGCCAGCCGCACCCCCGGGACAGGTATTTCCAATGAGCAGTTCTTC	CASRTPGTGISNEQFF
TRBV6-5	16	NA	TRBJ1-1	many	TGTGCCAGCAGTTACTCGATGTCCGCGGGGGGCACTGAAGCTTTCTTT	CASSYSMSAGGTEAFF
TRBV6-1	13	NA	TRBJ2-5	NA	TGTGCCAGCAGAGGGACTCTGCAAGAGACCCAGTACTTC	CASRGTLQETQYF
TRBV15	13	NA	TRBJ1-6	few	TGTGCCACCAGGTCGACAGGCCAATCACCCCTCCACTTT	CATRSTGQSPLHF
TRBV6-4	16	TRBD2	TRBJ2-1	NA	TGTGCCAGCAGTGAAACCGGGACTAGCGGGATCGGGGAGCAGTTCTTC	CASSETGTSGIGEQFF
TRBV28	14	NA	TRBJ1-1	many	TGTGCCAGCAGTTTGAGCATCATGAACACTGAAGCTTTCTTT	CASSLSIMNTEAFF
TRBV19	14	NA	TRBJ2-5	NA	TGTGCCAGTAGTTTAAGGGTTGGGACGGAGACCCAGTACTTC	CASSLRVGTETQYF
TRBV5-5	17	NA	TRBJ1-6	once	TGTGCCAGCAGCTTGCCCTCAACAGGTGATCATAATTCACCCCTCCACTTT	CASSLPSTGDHNSPLHF
TRBV12-3/TRBV12-4	15	TRBD1	TRBJ2-3	many	TGTGCCAGCAGTCAGAGGGACAGGAGGGCAGATACGCAGTATTTT	CASSQRDRRADTQYF
TRBV25-1	18	NA	TRBJ2-6	NA	TGTGCCAGCAGTGAAAGGCTATCCCATGGCTCTGGGGCCAACGTCCTGACTTTC	CASSERLSHGSGANVLTF
TRBV20-1	13	NA	TRBJ2-5	NA	TGCAGTGCTGCGACAGGTCTCCAAGAGACCCAGTACTTC	CSAATGLQETQYF
TRBV7-7	15	TRBD2	TRBJ2-5	few	TGTGCCAGCAGCTTAGAGGCGGGGGGAGTGGAGACCCAGTACTTC	CASSLEAGGVETQYF
TRBV12-3/TRBV12-4	15	NA	TRBJ1-2	many	TGTGCCAGCAGTCCTACGCCAGTGGCGTACTATGGCTACACCTTC	CASSPTPVAYYGYTF
TRBV2	16	TRBD2	TRBJ2-4	many	TGTGCCAGCAGTGAGGCTAGCGGGAGCCGAAAAAACATTCAGTACTTC	CASSEASGSRKNIQYF
TRBV6-1	20	TRBD2	TRBJ2-2	NA	TGTGCCAGCAGTGAAAGGAGACTAGCGGGGGCAAATTCGAACACCGGGGAGCTGTTTTTT	CASSERRLAGANSNTGELFF
TRBV7-6	15	NA	TRBJ2-1	NA	TGTGCCAGCAGCTTAGCTTCGCTAGCAGGTCACGAGCAGTTCTTC	CASSLASLAGHEQFF
TRBV27	15	TRBD1	TRBJ2-1	few	TGTGCCAGCAACCGGCCCGGGACAGGGTTCAATGAGCAGTTCTTC	CASNRPGTGFNEQFF
TRBV5-4	12	NA	TRBJ2-3	few	TGTGCCAGCAGCTCCTCATCTGATACGCAGTATTTT	CASSSSSDTQYF
TRBV12-3/TRBV12-4	15	TRBD2	TRBJ2-2	many	TGTGCCAGCAACCCTGGGCGCGGGAGGACCGGGGAGCTGTTTTTT	CASNPGRGRTGELFF
TRBV10-3	12	NA	TRBJ2-1	many	TGTGCCATCAGTGAACGGGAGAATGAGCAGTTCTTC	CAISERENEQFF
TRBV6-4	15	TRBD1	TRBJ2-7	few	TGTGCCAGCAGTGACAGGGCAGGGGGCTCCTACGAGCAGTACTTC	CASSDRAGGSYEQYF
TRBV18	15	NA	TRBJ1-2	NA	TGTGCCAGCTCACCATATGAACCTGGAAACTATGGCTACACCTTC	CASSPYEPGNYGYTF
TRBV11-3	14	NA	TRBJ2-7	few	TGTGCCAGCAGCTTGCACCGCGGGGCCTACGAGCAGTACTTC	CASSLHRGAYEQYF
TRBV11-3	15	NA	TRBJ1-1	few	TGTGCCAGCAGCTTAATGTCCAGTCTGAACACTGAAGCTTTCTTT	CASSLMSSLNTEAFF
TRBV5-1	15	TRBD2	TRBJ2-1	many	TGCGCCAGCAGCACCGGGACTAGCGGGAACGATGAGCAGTTCTTC	CASSTGTSGNDEQFF
TRBV28	15	NA	TRBJ2-1	NA	TGTGCCAGCAGTCGGGGGAGGGGGGTACTCAATGAGCAGTTCTTC	CASSRGRGVLNEQFF
TRBV28	13	NA	TRBJ1-2	NA	TGTGCCAGCAGTGGCAGGGGTCTCTATGGCTACACCTTC	CASSGRGLYGYTF
TRBV24-1	14	NA	TRBJ2-2	few	TGTGCCACCAGTGATTACAGGGACACCGGGGAGCTGTTTTTT	CATSDYRDTGELFF
TRBV28	15	TRBD2	TRBJ2-1	NA	TGTGCCAGCAGTTCGACTAGCGGGAGATACAATGAGCAGTTCTTC	CASSSTSGRYNEQFF
TRBV28	15	NA	TRBJ2-1	many	TGTGCCAGCAGTTTTAGGGGGATATACTACAATGAGCAGTTCTTC	CASSFRGIYYNEQFF
TRBV12-3/TRBV12-4	13	NA	TRBJ2-7	many	TGTGCCAGCAGTTTGGGCAGAAACTACGAGCAGTACTTC	CASSLGRNYEQYF
TRBV14	12	NA	TRBJ1-1	NA	TGTGCCAGCAGCCAAGACTGGGGGAAAGCTTTCTTT	CASSQDWGKAFF
TRBV6-1	17	NA	TRBJ2-3	few	TGTGCCAGCACCCAAGGGCGACAGTTTACTAGCACAGATACGCAGTATTTT	CASTQGRQFTSTDTQYF
TRBV15	16	NA	TRBJ1-4	few	TGTGCCACCAGCCCCCGACCGGGACAAACGAATCAAAAACTGTTTTTT	CATSPRPGQTNQKLFF
TRBV5-8	13	TRBD1	TRBJ2-3	few	TGTGCCAGCAGCACCCAGGGGGCAGATACGCAGTATTTT	CASSTQGADTQYF
TRBV27	14	NA	TRBJ1-4	few	TGTGCCAGCAGTTTACGGGCCGGGAGTGAAAAACTGTTTTTT	CASSLRAGSEKLFF
TRBV28	17	TRBD2	TRBJ2-1	few	TGTGCCAGCAGTTTTGGGGGAGCGGGAGGAGCCTACAATGAGCAGTTCTTC	CASSFGGAGGAYNEQFF
TRBV19	14	NA	TRBJ1-1	NA	TGTGCCAGTAGTATAAACCCTACTAGGACTGAAGCTTTCTTT	CASSINPTRTEAFF
TRBV5-4	16	NA	TRBJ2-2	few	TGTGCCAGCAGCTTGGGCCAAGGGGTAAACACCGGGGAGCTGTTTTTT	CASSLGQGVNTGELFF
TRBV5-1	15	TRBD2	TRBJ2-1	NA	TGCGCCAGCAGCGTAGTAGCGGGGACCTACAATGAGCAGTTCTTC	CASSVVAGTYNEQFF
TRBV12-3/TRBV12-4	14	NA	TRBJ2-3	many	TGTGCCAGCAGTTTAGGGGCTAGAGCAGATACGCAGTATTTT	CASSLGARADTQYF
TRBV6-5	17	NA	TRBJ2-3	NA	TGTGCCAGCAGTTACAGGTGGGGCAGGGGAGGGCCAGATACGCAGTATTTT	CASSYRWGRGGPDTQYF
TRBV5-1	16	TRBD1	TRBJ2-2	NA	TGCGCCAGCATGGAATCGTACAGGGGTACAACCGGGGAGCTGTTTTTT	CASMESYRGTTGELFF
TRBV29-1	11	TRBD1	TRBJ1-2	NA	TGCAGCGTTGAGGGACAGGGGTTCCACACCTTC	CSVEGQGFHTF
TRBV2	15	NA	TRBJ1-1	NA	TGTGCCAGCATGTCTCAGGGAGGGGTGGGCACTGAAGCTTTCTTT	CASMSQGGVGTEAFF
TRBV12-3/TRBV12-4	13	NA	TRBJ1-1	many	TGTGCCAGCAGTTTACAGGGTACCACTGAAGCTTTCTTT	CASSLQGTTEAFF